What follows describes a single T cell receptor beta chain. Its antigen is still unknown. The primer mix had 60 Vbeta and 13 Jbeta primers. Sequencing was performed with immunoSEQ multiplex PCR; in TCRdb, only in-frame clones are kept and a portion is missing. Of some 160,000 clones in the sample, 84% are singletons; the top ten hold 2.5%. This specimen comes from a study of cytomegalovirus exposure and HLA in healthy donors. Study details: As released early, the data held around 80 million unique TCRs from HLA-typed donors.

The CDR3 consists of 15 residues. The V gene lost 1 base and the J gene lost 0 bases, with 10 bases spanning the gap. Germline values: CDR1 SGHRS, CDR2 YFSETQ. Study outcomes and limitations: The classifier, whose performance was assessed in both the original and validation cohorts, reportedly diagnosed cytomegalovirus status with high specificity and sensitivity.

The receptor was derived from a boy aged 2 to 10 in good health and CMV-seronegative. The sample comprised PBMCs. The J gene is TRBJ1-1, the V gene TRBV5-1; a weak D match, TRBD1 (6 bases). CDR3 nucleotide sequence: TGCGCCAGCAGCTTGTCCCCAGGGGTGAACACTGAAGCTTTCTTT. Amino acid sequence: CASSLSPGVNTEAFF.